This T cell receptor (beta chain) was captured by sequencing in a study of spatial heterogeneity in lung cancer. MiXCR, applied by TCRdb to the 5' RACE reads, yields one record per CDR3 protein. The table shows about 16,000 distinct CDR3 sequences, with approximately 7% occurring only once. General study results and limits: Expanded intratumoral alpha and beta TCR counts tracked tumor mutation counts.

This clonotype was found a few times. Its antigen is undetermined. Time point: sample taken at primary tumor resection. CDR1 is LNHNV and CDR2 is YYDKDF in the germline V gene (reference sequence). The CDR3 runs to 13 residues. Trimming took off 9 bases at V and 4 bases at J, with 16 bases between the two ends. The sample in question was lung tumor tissue, obtained at surgery. The sequence was obtained from a female donor with early-stage non-small cell lung cancer. This sequence joins TRBV15 and TRBJ2-7, with D perhaps given as TRBD1 or TRBD2 (6 bases each). This CDR3 reads CATRGDREYEQYF. CDR3 in DNA: TGTGCCACAAGGGGGGACCGCGAGTACGAGCAGTACTTC. The full variable domain, with the rest looked up from reference TRBV15 and TRBJ2-7, is DAMVIQNPRYQVTQFGKPVTLSCSQTLNHNVMYWYQQKSSQAPKLLFHYYDKDFNNEADTPDNFQSRRPNTSFCFLDIRSPGLGDTAMYLCATRGDREYEQYFGPGTRLTVT.